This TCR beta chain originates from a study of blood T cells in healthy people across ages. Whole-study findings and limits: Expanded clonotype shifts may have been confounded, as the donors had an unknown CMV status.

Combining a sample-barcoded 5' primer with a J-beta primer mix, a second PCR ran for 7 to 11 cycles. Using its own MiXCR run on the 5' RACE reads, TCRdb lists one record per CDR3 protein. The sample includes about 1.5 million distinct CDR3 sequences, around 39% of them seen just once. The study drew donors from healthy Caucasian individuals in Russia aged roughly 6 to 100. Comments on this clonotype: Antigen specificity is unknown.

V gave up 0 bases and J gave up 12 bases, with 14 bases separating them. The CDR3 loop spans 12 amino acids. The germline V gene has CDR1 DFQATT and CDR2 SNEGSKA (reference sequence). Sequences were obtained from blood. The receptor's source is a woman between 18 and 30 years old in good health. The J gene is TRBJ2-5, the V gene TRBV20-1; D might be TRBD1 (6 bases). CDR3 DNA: TGCAGTGCTAGAGATCGGATGGGGGCGAAGTACTTC. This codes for CSARDRMGAKYF.